The 17 T cell receptor beta chains listed next were all sequenced from one sample in a study of blood T cell repertoires in COVID-19. Produced via immunoSEQ multiplex PCR; TCRdb's table is partial and in-frame only. This sample yields hundreds of thousands of clones, of which 75% to 85% are seen a single time; over 0.95% belongs to the top ten. The source material was peripheral blood. The origin of the receptors is a woman aged 25 to 39 with COVID-19, enrolled during active disease.

The V gene is TRBV18, the J gene TRBJ1-2, with D perhaps matching TRBD1 (6 bases). The CDR3 contains 15 residues. CDR1 KGHSH and CDR2 LQKENI come from the germline V gene. V dropped 3 bases and J dropped 2 bases, with 13 bases sitting between them. CDR3 protein: CASSPAEQGNYGYTF. CDR3 bases: TGTGCCAGCTCACCTGCCGAACAGGGAAACTATGGCTACACCTTC.

This sequence joins TRBV19 and TRBJ2-7; D call uncertain. Germline V gene sequence: CDR1 LNHDA, CDR2 SQIVND (reference sequence). V was shortened by 3 bases and J by 0 bases, with 9 bases between the two germline ends. The CDR3 has 14 residues. Here the CDR3 reads CASSISGTSYEQYF. As DNA, the CDR3 is TGTGCCAGTAGTATCTCAGGTACCTCCTACGAGCAGTACTTC.

The chain employs TRBV4-1 and TRBJ1-1; 10 nucleotides match TRBD1. The CDR3 has 15 amino acids. Germline lookup yields CDR1 MGHRA and CDR2 YSYEKL. Unmatched junction bases numbered 5, after V lost 3 bases and J lost 4 bases. The CDR3 loop is CASSQVWTGGTEAFF. Written as DNA, the CDR3 is TGCGCCAGCAGCCAGGTCTGGACAGGGGGCACTGAAGCTTTCTTT.

The chain uses TRBV5-1 and TRBJ1-2, with D possibly matching TRBD1 (5 bases). Trimming took 0 bases from V and 7 from J, leaving 16 bases between them. The germline V gene encodes CDR1 SGHRS and CDR2 YFSETQ. CDR3 length: 15 amino acids. The CDR3 here is CASSLGGRGLSGYTF. For the CDR3, the DNA is TGCGCCAGCAGCTTGGGGGGCAGAGGTTTGAGTGGCTACACCTTC.

J is TRBJ2-2 and V is TRBV5-4; D possibly corresponds to TRBD1 (7 bases). Germline V CDR1 and CDR2: SGHNT, YYREEE (reference sequence). Trimming took off 5 bases at V and 4 bases at J, with 15 bases between the two ends. The CDR3 extends over 15 amino acids. The DNA for the CDR3 is TGTGCCAGCAGTCCAGCAGGGGGAGGCACCGGGGAGCTGTTTTTT. Translating gives CASSPAGGGTGELFF.

The rearrangement joins TRBV7-5 to TRBJ2-1; TRBD1 is the table's D call and was not checked against the DNA. TRBV7-5 is annotated as a pseudogene. CDR3 length: 17 residues. CDR3 DNA: TGTGTCAGAAGCTCAAACACCTTACAGGTCGCCTACAATGAGCAGTTCTTC. Its protein is CVRSSNTLQVAYNEQFF.

This chain joins TRBV10-3 and TRBJ1-5; D not resolved. Trimming took 6 bases from V and 8 from J, leaving 14 bases between them. Germline CDR1 and CDR2: ENHRY and SYGVKD. This CDR3 comprises 13 residues. CDR3 nucleotides: TGTGCCATCAGACGCGCCCTCCAGGAGCCCCAGCATTTT. Its protein is CAIRRALQEPQHF.

This clone appeared a single time. The CDR3 nucleotides are TGCGCCAGCAGCCGGGACAGGGGTTCTGCAGATACGCAGTATTTT. This encodes CASSRDRGSADTQYF. The rearrangement uses TRBV4-3 and TRBJ2-3; 10 bases line up with TRBD1. V lost 4 bases, J lost 4 bases, and 5 bases stayed unmatched. CDR3 size: 15 residues. Germline CDR1 LGHNA, CDR2 YSLEER.

V gene TRBV25-1 combines with J gene TRBJ1-5; D gene uncertain. The germline V and J ends were trimmed by 6 bases and 3 bases, with 9 bases remaining between them. This CDR3 region has 13 residues. Germline CDR1 reads MGHDK; CDR2 reads SYGVNS. This CDR3 reads CASSPGANQPQHF. In DNA form, the CDR3 reads TGTGCCAGCAGCCCGGGAGCCAATCAGCCCCAGCATTTT.

The chain uses TRBV2 and TRBJ2-5, with 12 bases lining up with TRBD2. Per germline, CDR1 SNHLY and CDR2 FYNNEI. The J segment lost 4 bases and the V segment lost 7 bases, leaving 10 bases of the junction unmatched. The CDR3 totals 16 residues. In DNA form, the CDR3 reads TGTGCCAGCAACCTGGAGGCTAGCGGGGGGGGAGAGACCCAGTACTTC. Translation gives CASNLEASGGGETQYF.

The chain employs TRBV5-1 and TRBJ2-7; D may be TRBD1 (6 bases). The CDR3 is made up of 15 amino acids. The germline V and J ends were trimmed by 4 bases and 7 bases, with 21 bases remaining between them. Germline V gene data show CDR1 as SGHRS and CDR2 as YFSETQ. CDR3 bases: TGCGCCAGCAGCACCACGGGCGGGTCGCAGGGGGAGCAGTACTTC. Translation gives CASSTTGGSQGEQYF.

The V call is TRBV2, the J call TRBJ2-2; D remains unclear. The CDR3 covers 11 residues. Looked up from germline, CDR1 is SNHLY and CDR2 is FYNNEI. Trimming took off 7 bases at V and 3 bases at J, with 3 bases between the two ends. The CDR3 sequence: CASTDTGELFF. CDR3 bases: TGTGCCAGCACGGACACCGGGGAGCTGTTTTTT.

The chain combines TRBV3-1 (or the pseudogene TRBV3-2) with TRBJ2-7; 7 bases match TRBD2. Looked up from germline, CDR1 is LGHDT and CDR2 is YNNKEL (reference sequence). The CDR3 is 16 residues long. With V trimmed by 0 bases and J by 2 bases, 7 bases remained unmatched. The CDR3 nucleotides are TGTGCCAGCAGCCAAGACTCTAGCGGCCGGACCTACGAGCAGTACTTC. It codes for CASSQDSSGRTYEQYF.

The rearrangement joins TRBV7-2 to TRBJ1-1; D is possibly TRBD1 (6 bases). This CDR3 is 14 amino acids long. The germline CDR1 and CDR2 sequences are SGHTA and FQGNSA. V was cut by 5 bases and J by 6 bases, with 16 bases left in between. This CDR3 is CASSPRQVNAEAFF. The CDR3 DNA follows: TGTGCCAGCAGCCCTAGACAGGTTAATGCTGAAGCTTTCTTT.

The chain is built from TRBV6-2 or TRBV6-3 and TRBJ2-3, with 14 bases matching TRBD2. The CDR3 covers 19 residues. From germline, CDR1 is MNHEY and CDR2 SVGEGT. Unmatched junction bases numbered 11, after V lost 6 bases and J lost 0 bases. Written as DNA, the CDR3 is TGTGCCAGCAGCCTGGGACTAGCGGGGGCCCGGAGTAGCACAGATACGCAGTATTTT. Residues: CASSLGLAGARSSTDTQYF.

The chain combines TRBV30 with TRBJ2-1; D gene ambiguous. In germline, CDR1 is GTSNPN, CDR2 SVGIG (reference sequence). V was shortened by 4 bases and J by 4 bases, with 5 bases between the two germline ends. CDR3 length: 11 residues. The CDR3: CAWTVYNEQFF. The DNA for the CDR3 is TGTGCCTGGACAGTTTACAATGAGCAGTTCTTC.

This clone has only a few counts. CDR3 sequence reads: CASSQGGDRRGYTF. In DNA, the CDR3 is TGTGCCAGCAGCCAAGGAGGGGACAGACGAGGCTACACCTTC. This chain joins TRBV3-1 (or the pseudogene TRBV3-2) and TRBJ1-2, with 7 bases identical to TRBD1. The CDR3 is 14 amino acids. Trimming took 1 base from V and 8 from J; bases not matched to a gene: 7. Germline V CDR1 and CDR2: LGHDT, YNNKEL (reference sequence).